This TCR beta chain is drawn from a study of T cell clonality in common variable immunodeficiency. Broader study findings: Fewer TCRbeta clones were shared among CVID subjects than controls.

Germline CDR1 and CDR2: SGHRS and YFSETQ. This CDR3 has 14 residues. Unmatched junction bases numbered 6, after V lost 6 bases and J lost 2 bases. TCRdb keeps only in-frame clones here, not all; method: immunoSEQ multiplex PCR. Recorded here are about 44,000 clones, none singletons. This clone showed up many times. Antigen specificity is unknown. The CDR3 extends 3 residues past the end of the read, so its final part is completed from the germline J gene. The origin of this receptor is a person aged 18-70 years in good health. This chain links TRBV5-1 with TRBJ1-1; the match to TRBD1 covers 8 bases. Sequencing was done on a sample of peripheral blood mononuclear cells. The chain's CDR3 is CASKKDRENTEAFF. CDR3 DNA, as far as it was read: TGCGCCAGCAAAAAGGACAGGGAAAACACTGAA.